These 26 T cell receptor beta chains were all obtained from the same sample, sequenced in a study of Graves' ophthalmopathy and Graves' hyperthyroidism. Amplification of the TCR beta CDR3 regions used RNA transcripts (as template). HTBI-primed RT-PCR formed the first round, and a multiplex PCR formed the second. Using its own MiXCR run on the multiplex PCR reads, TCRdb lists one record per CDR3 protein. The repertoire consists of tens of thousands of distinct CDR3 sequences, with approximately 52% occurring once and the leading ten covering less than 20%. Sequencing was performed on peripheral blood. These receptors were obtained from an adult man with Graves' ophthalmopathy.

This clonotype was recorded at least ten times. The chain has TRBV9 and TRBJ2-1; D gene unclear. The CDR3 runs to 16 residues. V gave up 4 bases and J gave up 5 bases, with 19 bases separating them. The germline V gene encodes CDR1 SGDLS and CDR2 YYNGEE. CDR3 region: CASSSLGLPGHNEQFF. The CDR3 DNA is TGTGCCAGCAGCTCCCTTGGTCTCCCCGGCCACAATGAGCAGTTCTTC.

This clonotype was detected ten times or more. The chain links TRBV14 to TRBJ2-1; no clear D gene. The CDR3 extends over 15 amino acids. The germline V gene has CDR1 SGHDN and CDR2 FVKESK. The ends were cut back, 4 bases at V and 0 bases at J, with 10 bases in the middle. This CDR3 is CASSPRWSSYNEQFF. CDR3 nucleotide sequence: TGTGCCAGCAGCCCCCGATGGTCCTCCTACAATGAGCAGTTCTTC.

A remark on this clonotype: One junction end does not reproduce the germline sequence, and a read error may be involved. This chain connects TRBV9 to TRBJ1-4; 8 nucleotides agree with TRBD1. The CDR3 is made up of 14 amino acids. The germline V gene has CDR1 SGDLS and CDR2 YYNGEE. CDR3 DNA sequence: TGTGCCAGCAGCGTGACAGGGGAGAATGAAAAACTGCTTTTT. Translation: CASSVTGENEKLLF.

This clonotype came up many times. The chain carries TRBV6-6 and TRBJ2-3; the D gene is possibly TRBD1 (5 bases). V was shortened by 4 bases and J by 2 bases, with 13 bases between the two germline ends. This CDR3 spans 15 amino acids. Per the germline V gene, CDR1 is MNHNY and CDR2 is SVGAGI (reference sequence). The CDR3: CASSFAGSSTDTQYF. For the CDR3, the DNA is TGTGCCAGCAGTTTCGCAGGGTCGTCCACAGATACGCAGTATTTT.

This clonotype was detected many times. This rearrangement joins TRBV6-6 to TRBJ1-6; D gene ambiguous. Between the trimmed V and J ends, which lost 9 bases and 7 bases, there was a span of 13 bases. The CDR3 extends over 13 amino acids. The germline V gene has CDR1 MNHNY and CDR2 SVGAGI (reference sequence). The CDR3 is CASNPSGNSPLHF. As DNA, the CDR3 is TGTGCCAGTAACCCCTCGGGAAATTCACCCCTCCACTTT.

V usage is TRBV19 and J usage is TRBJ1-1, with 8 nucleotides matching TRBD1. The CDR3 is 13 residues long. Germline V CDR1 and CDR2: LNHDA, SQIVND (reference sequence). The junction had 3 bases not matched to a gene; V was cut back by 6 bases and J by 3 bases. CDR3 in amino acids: CASRTGADTEAFF. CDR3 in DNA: TGTGCCAGTAGGACAGGGGCTGACACTGAAGCTTTCTTT.

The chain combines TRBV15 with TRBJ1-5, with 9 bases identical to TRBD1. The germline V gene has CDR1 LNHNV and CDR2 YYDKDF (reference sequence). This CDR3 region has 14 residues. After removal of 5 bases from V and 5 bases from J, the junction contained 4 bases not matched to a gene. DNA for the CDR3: TGTGCCACCAGCCGGGACAGGGCCTATCAGCCCCAGCATTTT. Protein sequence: CATSRDRAYQPQHF.

The CDR3 nucleotides are TGTGCCAGCGTTGCCCCGGGACAGGAACTCTACGAGCAGTACTTC. This translates into CASVAPGQELYEQYF. The chain uses TRBV2 and TRBJ2-7, with TRBD1 matching 8 bases. Per the germline V gene, CDR1 is SNHLY and CDR2 is FYNNEI. This CDR3 region has 15 residues. V lost 8 bases to trimming and J lost 3 bases; unmatched junction nucleotides: 12.

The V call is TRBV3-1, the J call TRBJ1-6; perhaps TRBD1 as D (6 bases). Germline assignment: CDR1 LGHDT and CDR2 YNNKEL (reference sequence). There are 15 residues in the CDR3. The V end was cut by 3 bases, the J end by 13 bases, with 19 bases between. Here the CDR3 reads CASSQGAPSVSPLHF. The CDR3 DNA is TGTGCCAGCAGCCAGGGGGCGCCTAGTGTTTCGCCCCTCCACTTT. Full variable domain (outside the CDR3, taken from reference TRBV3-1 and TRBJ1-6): DTAVSQTPKYLVTQMGNDKSIKCEQNLGHDTMYWYKQDSKKFLKIMFSYNNKELIINETVPNRFSPKSPDKAHLNLHINSLELGDSAVYFCASSQGAPSVSPLHFGNGTRLTVT.

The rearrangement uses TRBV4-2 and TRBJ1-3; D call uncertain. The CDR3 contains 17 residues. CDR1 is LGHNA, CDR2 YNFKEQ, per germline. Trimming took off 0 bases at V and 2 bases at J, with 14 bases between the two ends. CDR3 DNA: TGTGCCAGCAGCCAAGATCCAAGGACTCGGGCTGGAAACACCATATATTTT. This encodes CASSQDPRTRAGNTIYF.

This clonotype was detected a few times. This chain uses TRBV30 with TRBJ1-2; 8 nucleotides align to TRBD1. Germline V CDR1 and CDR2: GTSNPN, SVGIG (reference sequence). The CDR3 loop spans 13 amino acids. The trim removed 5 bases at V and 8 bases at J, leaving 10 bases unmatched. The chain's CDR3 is CAWVNQGAGGYTF. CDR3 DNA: TGTGCCTGGGTAAACCAGGGGGCCGGCGGCTACACCTTC.

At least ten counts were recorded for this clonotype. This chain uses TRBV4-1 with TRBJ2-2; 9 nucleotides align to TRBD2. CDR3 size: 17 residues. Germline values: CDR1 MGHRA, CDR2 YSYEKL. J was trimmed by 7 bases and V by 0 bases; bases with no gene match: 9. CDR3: CASSQEFAGGQGGELFF. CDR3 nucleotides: TGCGCCAGCAGCCAAGAATTTGCGGGAGGGCAGGGCGGGGAGCTGTTTTTT.

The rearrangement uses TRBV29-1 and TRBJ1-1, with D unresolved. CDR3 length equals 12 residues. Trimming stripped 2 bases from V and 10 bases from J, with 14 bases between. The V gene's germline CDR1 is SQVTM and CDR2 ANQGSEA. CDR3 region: CSVESSRTVAFF. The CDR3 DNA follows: TGCAGCGTTGAATCCAGCAGGACCGTAGCTTTCTTT.

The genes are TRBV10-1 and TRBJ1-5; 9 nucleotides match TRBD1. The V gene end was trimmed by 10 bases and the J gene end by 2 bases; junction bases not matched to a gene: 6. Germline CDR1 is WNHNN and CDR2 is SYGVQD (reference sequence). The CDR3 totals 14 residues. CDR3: CATGTGNGNQPQHF. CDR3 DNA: TGCGCCACCGGGACAGGGAACGGCAATCAGCCCCAGCATTTT.

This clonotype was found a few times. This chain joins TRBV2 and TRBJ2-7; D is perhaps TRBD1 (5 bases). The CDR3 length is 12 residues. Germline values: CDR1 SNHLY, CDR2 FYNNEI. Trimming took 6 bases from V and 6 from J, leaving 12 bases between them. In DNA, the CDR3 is TGTGCCAGCAGGGACAATCGGGCCGAGCAGTACTTC. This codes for CASRDNRAEQYF.

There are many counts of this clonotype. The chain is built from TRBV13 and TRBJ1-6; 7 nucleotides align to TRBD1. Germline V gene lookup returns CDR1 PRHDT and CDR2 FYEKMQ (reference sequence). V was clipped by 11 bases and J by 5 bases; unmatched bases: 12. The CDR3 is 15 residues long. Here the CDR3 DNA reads TGTGCCTCCTCTAGAGGGGACAGAAATAATTCACCCCTCCACTTT. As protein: CASSRGDRNNSPLHF.

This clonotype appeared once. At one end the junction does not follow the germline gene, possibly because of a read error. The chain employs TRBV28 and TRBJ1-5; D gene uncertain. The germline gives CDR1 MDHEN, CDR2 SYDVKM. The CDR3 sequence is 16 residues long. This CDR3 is CASSLLGDYSSQPQHF. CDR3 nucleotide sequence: TGTGCCAGCAGTTTATTAGGAGATTATAGCAGTCAGCCCCAGCATTTT.

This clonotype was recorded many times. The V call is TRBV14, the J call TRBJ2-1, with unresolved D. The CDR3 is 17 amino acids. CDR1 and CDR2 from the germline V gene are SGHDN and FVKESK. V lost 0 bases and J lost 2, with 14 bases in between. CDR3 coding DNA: TGTGCCAGCAGCCAAGAACGCAGGAAGAGTCCCTACAATGAGCAGTTCTTC. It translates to CASSQERRKSPYNEQFF.

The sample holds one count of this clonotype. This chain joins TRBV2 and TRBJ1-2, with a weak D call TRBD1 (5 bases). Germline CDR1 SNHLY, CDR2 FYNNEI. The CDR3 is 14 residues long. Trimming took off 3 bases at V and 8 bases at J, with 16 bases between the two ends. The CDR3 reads CASSDFREGAGYTF. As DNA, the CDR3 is TGTGCCAGCAGTGACTTCAGGGAGGGCGCGGGCTACACCTTC.

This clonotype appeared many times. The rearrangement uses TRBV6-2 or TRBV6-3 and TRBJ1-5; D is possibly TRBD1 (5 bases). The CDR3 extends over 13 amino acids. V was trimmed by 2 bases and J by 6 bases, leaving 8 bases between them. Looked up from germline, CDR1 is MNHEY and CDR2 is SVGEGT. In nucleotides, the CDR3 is TGTGCCAGCAGTTACCGGGGGAGTCAGCCCCAGCATTTT. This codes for CASSYRGSQPQHF.

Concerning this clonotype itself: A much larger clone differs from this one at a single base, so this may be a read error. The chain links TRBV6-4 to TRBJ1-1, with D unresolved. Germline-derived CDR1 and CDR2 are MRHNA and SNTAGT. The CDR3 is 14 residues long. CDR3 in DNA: TGTGCCGGCAGTCCCCTGGACGGGAACACTGAAGCTTTCTTT. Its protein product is CAGSPLDGNTEAFF.

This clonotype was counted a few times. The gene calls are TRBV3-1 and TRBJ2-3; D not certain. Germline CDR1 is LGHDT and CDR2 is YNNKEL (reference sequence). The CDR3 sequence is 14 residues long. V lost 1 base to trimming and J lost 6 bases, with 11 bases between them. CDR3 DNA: TGTGCCAGCAGCCAAGTCGGTGCCCGGGATACGCAGTATTTT. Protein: CASSQVGARDTQYF.

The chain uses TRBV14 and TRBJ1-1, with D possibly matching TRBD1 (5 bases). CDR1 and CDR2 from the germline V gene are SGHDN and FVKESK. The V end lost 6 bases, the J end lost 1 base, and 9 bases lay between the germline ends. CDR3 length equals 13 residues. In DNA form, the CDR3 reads TGTGCCAGCAGACGTGGGACGAACACTGAAGCTTTCTTT. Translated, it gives CASRRGTNTEAFF.

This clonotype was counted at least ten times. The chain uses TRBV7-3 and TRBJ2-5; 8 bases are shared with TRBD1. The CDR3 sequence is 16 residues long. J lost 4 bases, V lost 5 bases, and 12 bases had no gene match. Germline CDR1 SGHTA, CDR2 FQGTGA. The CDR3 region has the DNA TGTGCCAGCAGCCCCAGGGGGCGGGTTCGTCCAGAGACCCAGTACTTC. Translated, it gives CASSPRGRVRPETQYF.

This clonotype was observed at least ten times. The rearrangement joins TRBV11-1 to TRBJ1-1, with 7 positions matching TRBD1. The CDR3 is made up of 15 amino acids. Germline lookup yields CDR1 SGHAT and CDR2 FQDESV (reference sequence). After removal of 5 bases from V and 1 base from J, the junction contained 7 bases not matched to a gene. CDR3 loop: CASSVYRTGNTEAFF. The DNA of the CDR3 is TGTGCCAGCAGCGTCTACAGGACAGGGAACACTGAAGCTTTCTTT. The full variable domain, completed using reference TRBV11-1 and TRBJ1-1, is EAEVAQSPRYKITEKSQAVAFWCDPISGHATLYWYRQILGQGPELLVQFQDESVVDDSQLPKDRFSAERLKGVDSTLKIQPAELGDSAMYLCASSVYRTGNTEAFFGQGTRLTVV.

CDR3 in DNA: TGCGCCAGCAGCTTGGATGTCAGGGGGTCCCAGTACTTC. It yields the protein CASSLDVRGSQYF. The genes are TRBV5-1 and TRBJ2-5, with 7 bases matching TRBD1. This CDR3 has 13 residues. Germline loops: CDR1 SGHRS, CDR2 YFSETQ. The trim removed 0 bases at V and 9 bases at J, leaving 5 bases unmatched.